The sequence of this TCR beta chain was determined in a study of T cells expressing NK-cell markers (dated by TCRdb to 2019 to 2021). In terms of the full investigation: Three sorted T-cell subsets (CD3+CD56+NKG2C+, CD3+CD56+NKG2C- and CD3+CD56-NKG2C+) from eight donors had their TCR beta-chain repertoires profiled. Among the eight sequenced donors, only one was HCMV-seronegative, while the other seven were HCMV-seropositive. The study sequenced eight donors, all healthy volunteers chosen at random: three men and five women. The libraries were sequenced on Illumina HiSeq 2000/2500, MiSeq or NextSeq, producing 2 x 150 bp reads. The study at large found these results: Those dominant clonotypes were again the most abundant among CD3+CD56-NKG2C+ cells in a few donors, at about 28.3-65%. In over five donors, the dominant CD3+CD56+NKG2C+ clonotypes were among the top 10 CD8+ clonotypes and accounted for about 1.0-7.0% of CD8+ T cells. It remained unclear whether the expanded NKG2C-expressing T cell clones were specific for HCMV antigens.

Data came from an Illumina HiSeq 2000. The TCR beta cDNA libraries were made using 5'RACE template switching, a step that added both a universal primer site and unique molecular identifiers. cDNA synthesis was primed from the TCR beta constant segment and was followed by two successive PCR amplification steps. Per the source publication's procedure: MIGEC handled demultiplexing of the reads and grouping by UMI, while MiTCR was used to assemble and quantify clonotypes. To exclude erroneous sequences, only TCR cDNA sequences supported by at least two reads were retained. The tcR package was used for downstream repertoire analysis, with clonotypes matched between fractions based on CDR3 nucleotide sequence plus V segment. VDJmatch was used to annotate antigen specificity against VDJdb, with one amino acid substitution in CDR3 allowed. After reprocessing by TCRdb, each CDR3 protein sequence is one entry, and no DNA is given. These V and J calls rely on TCRdb rather than the paper's analysis. The table for this sample lists about 450,000 distinct CDR3 sequences. Clones ranked in the top ten supply about 7.1% of the sample.

Details on this clonotype: Its antigen remains unidentified.

The CDR3 runs 16 amino acids, cysteine and phenylalanine included. No DNA was logged. CDR1 and CDR2 (SGDLS, YYNGEE) derive from the germline V gene. A commercial ELISA kit detecting HCMV-specific IgG in serum was used to determine HCMV serostatus. Ficoll density gradient centrifugation was used to isolate peripheral blood mononuclear cells from blood. Sequenced sample: blood T cells: a sorted CD56 or NKG2C T cell subset, CD4+ or CD8+ T cells, or bulk PBMC T cells (not recorded which). The receptor chain draws on TRBV9 and TRBJ2-3; TCRdb's assignment of TRBD2 cannot be checked, as there is no DNA. The source is a woman between 18 and 75 years old in good health. The CDR3 protein: CASSARLAVPGDTQYF.